These 9 T cell receptor beta chains were all obtained from the same sample, sequenced in a study of response to subunit inactivated influenza vaccine. Via MiXCR, TCRdb re-called the RT-PCR reads, giving one row per CDR3 protein. Of roughly 650,000 distinct CDR3 sequences listed, about 15% are singletons. The input for sequencing was PBMCs from blood, taken 14 days before vaccination. The receptors derive from a man in his fifties who received an inactivated influenza vaccine.

This clonotype showed up just a few times. The rearrangement uses TRBV4-1 and TRBJ1-5; 7 bases are shared with TRBD1. J was trimmed by 3 bases and V by 4 bases; bases with no gene match: 12. The CDR3 length is 17 residues. Germline CDR1 is MGHRA and CDR2 is YSYEKL. CDR3 sequence (DNA): TGCGCCAGCAGCCCCTTTCGGACAGGCGGCCTCAATCAGCCCCAGCATTTT. The encoded protein is CASSPFRTGGLNQPQHF.

This chain connects TRBV5-1 to TRBJ2-7; D is perhaps TRBD2 (6 bases). CDR3 size: 13 residues. CDR1 is SGHRS and CDR2 is YFSETQ in the germline V gene. V lost 4 bases, J lost 5 bases, and 13 bases lay in between. CDR3 sequence (DNA): TGCGCCAGCAGCCCGGAGGGTGGGGACGAGCAGTACTTC. It translates to CASSPEGGDEQYF.

This clonotype has at least ten counts. The V call is TRBV7-3, the J call TRBJ2-3; a possible D gene is TRBD1 (7 bases). Germline loops: CDR1 SGHTA, CDR2 FQGTGA. The CDR3 sequence is 16 residues long. V lost 0 bases and J lost 4, with 14 bases in between. CDR3 DNA: TGTGCCAGCAGCTTAACTCCCCAGGGGGGCGCAGATACGCAGTATTTT. It yields the protein CASSLTPQGGADTQYF.

A few counts support this clonotype. V usage is TRBV4-3 and J usage is TRBJ2-1, with D unclear. Trimming removed 0 bases from V and 4 bases from J, with 13 bases in between. The germline V gene has CDR1 LGHNA and CDR2 YSLEER. The CDR3 is 16 amino acids. The CDR3 here is CASSQDLNQLYNEQFF. Written as DNA, the CDR3 is TGCGCCAGCAGCCAAGATTTGAACCAACTTTACAATGAGCAGTTCTTC.

The gene calls are TRBV20-1 and TRBJ2-5; D ambiguous. Germline V gives CDR1 DFQATT, CDR2 SNEGSKA (reference sequence). The ends were cut back, 1 base at V and 5 bases at J, with 8 bases in the middle. This CDR3 is 12 amino acids long. CDR3: CSARVGAETQYF. CDR3 DNA sequence: TGCAGTGCTAGAGTGGGCGCGGAGACCCAGTACTTC.

The chain couples TRBV4-3 to TRBJ2-7; no clear D. Germline CDR1 LGHNA, CDR2 YSLEER. V dropped 0 bases and J dropped 2 bases, with 5 bases sitting between them. The CDR3 runs to 13 residues. CDR3 coding DNA: TGCGCCAGCAGCCAAGACATTACCTACGAGCAGTACTTC. This codes for CASSQDITYEQYF.

The CDR3 here is CASSFVPQPGELFF. In DNA, the CDR3 is TGTGCCAGCAGTTTCGTACCCCAGCCAGGGGAGCTGTTTTTT. V and J are TRBV12-3 or TRBV12-4 and TRBJ2-2; D is undetermined. V was cut by 3 bases and J by 8 bases, with 13 bases left in between. This CDR3 is built from 14 residues.

The J gene is TRBJ1-5, the V gene TRBV6-2 or TRBV6-3; no firm D call. CDR3 size: 15 residues. Trimming took off 6 bases at V and 2 bases at J, with 14 bases between the two ends. Germline V gives CDR1 MNHEY, CDR2 SVGEGT. CDR3 in DNA: TGTGCCAGCAGCCGCGACCTAACGGGCAATCAGCCCCAGCATTTT. This codes for CASSRDLTGNQPQHF.

This chain joins TRBV27 and TRBJ1-4; D uncertain. The CDR3 spans 15 residues. Germline CDR1 MNHEY, CDR2 SMNVEV (reference sequence). V dropped 5 bases and J dropped 2 bases, with 12 bases sitting between them. In DNA, the CDR3 is TGTGCCAGCAGTCCCCTCGGAGAGACTAATGAAAAACTGTTTTTT. It specifies CASSPLGETNEKLFF.